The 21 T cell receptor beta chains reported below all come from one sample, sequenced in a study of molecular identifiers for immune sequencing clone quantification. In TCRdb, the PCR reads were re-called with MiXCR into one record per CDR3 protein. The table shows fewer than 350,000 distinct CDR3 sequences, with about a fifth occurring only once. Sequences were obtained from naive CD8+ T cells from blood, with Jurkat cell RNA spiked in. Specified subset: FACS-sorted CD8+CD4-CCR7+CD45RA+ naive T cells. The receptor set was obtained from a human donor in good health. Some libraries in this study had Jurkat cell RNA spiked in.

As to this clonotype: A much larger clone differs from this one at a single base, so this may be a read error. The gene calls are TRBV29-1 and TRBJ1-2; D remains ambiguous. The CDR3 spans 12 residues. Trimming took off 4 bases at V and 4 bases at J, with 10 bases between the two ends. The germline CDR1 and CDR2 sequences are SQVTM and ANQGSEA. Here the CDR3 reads CSVVGEGYGYTF. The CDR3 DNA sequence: TGCAGCGTTGTAGGAGAAGGCTATGGCTACACCTTC.

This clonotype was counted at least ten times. The CDR3 region is CASSLSGQGGHSPLHF. CDR3 DNA sequence: TGTGCCAGCAGCTTATCCGGACAGGGAGGACATTCACCCCTCCACTTT. The gene calls are TRBV7-9 and TRBJ1-6; the match to TRBD1 covers 8 bases. The germline gives CDR1 SEHNR, CDR2 FQNEAQ (reference sequence). There are 16 residues in the CDR3. The trim removed 2 bases at V and 8 bases at J, leaving 8 bases unmatched.

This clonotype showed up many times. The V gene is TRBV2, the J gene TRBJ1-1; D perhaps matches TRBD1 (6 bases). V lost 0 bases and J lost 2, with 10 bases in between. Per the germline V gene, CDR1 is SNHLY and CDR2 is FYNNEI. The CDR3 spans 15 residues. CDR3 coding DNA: TGTGCCAGCAGTGAAGCGGGGGGCCCCAACACTGAAGCTTTCTTT. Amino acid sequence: CASSEAGGPNTEAFF.

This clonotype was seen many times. The CDR3 loop reads CASSLRPDSPLHF. CDR3 nucleotides: TGTGCCAGCAGTTTAAGACCCGATTCACCCCTCCACTTT. The chain links TRBV27 to TRBJ1-6; D is unresolved. CDR1 MNHEY and CDR2 SMNVEV come from the germline V gene (reference sequence). CDR3 size: 13 residues. Trimming left V 2 bases short and J 8 bases short, with 7 bases between.

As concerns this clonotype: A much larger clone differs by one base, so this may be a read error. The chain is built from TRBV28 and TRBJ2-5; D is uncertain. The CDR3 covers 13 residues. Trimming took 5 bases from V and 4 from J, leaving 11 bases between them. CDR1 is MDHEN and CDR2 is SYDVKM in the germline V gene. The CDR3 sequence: CASSIALPETQYF. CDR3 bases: TGTGCCAGCAGTATCGCGCTCCCAGAGACCCAGTACTTC.

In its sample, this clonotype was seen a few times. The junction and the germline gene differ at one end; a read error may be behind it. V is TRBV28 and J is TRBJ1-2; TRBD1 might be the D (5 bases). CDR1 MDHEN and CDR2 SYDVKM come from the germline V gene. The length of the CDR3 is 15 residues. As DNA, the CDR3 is TGTGCCCGCAGCCAACAGGAGATGCTTAACTATGGCTACACCTTC. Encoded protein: CARSQQEMLNYGYTF.

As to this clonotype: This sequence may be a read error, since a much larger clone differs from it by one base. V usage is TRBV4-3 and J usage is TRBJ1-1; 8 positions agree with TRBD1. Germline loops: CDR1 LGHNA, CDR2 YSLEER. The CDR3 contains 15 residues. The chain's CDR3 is CASSQARTGNTGAFF. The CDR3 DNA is TGCGCCAGCAGCCAAGCCCGGACAGGGAACACTGGAGCTTTCTTT.

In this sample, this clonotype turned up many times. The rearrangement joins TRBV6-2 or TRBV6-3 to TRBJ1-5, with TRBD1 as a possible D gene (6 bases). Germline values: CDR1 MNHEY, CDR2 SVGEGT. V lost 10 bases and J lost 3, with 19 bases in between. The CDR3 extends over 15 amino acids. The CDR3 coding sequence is TGTGCCACCGATTCCCGAGGGGGGAACAATCAGCCCCAGCATTTT. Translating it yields CATDSRGGNNQPQHF.

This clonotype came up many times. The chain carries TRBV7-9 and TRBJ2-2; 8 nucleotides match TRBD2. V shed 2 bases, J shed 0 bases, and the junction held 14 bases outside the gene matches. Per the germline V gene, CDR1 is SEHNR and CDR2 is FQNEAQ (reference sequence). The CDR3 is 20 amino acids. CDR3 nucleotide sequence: TGTGCCAGCAGCTTATTTATTGGGCTAGCGGGTCCAGCGAACACCGGGGAGCTGTTTTTT. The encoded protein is CASSLFIGLAGPANTGELFF.

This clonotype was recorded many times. The CDR3: CATSEGRGRTDTQYF. The DNA for the CDR3 is TGTGCCACCAGTGAAGGGAGGGGGCGCACAGATACGCAGTATTTT. V is TRBV24-1 and J is TRBJ2-3, with D possibly called TRBD1 or TRBD2 (7 bases each). Germline CDR1 is KGHDR and CDR2 is SFDVKD. The CDR3 spans 15 residues. The germline V and J ends were trimmed by 4 bases and 1 base, with 11 bases remaining between them.

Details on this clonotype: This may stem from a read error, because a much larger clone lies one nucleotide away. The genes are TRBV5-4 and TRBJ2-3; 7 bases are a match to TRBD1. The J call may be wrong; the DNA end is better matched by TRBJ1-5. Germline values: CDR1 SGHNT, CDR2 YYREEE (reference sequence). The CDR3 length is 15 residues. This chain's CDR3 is CASSEDRVSTDTQHF. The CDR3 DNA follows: TGTGCCAGCAGCGAAGACAGGGTTAGCACAGATACGCAGCATTTT.

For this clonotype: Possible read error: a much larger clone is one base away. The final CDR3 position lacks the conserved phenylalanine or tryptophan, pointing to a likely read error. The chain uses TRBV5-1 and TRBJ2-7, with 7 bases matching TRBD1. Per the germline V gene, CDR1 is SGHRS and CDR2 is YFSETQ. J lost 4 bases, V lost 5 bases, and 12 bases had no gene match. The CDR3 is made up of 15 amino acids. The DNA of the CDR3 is TGCGCCAGCAGTAACATCCAGACAGGGTCTTACGAGCAGTACCTC. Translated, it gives CASSNIQTGSYEQYL.

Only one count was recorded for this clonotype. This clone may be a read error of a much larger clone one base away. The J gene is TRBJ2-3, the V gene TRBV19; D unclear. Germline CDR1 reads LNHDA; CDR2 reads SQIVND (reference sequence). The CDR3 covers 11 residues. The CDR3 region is CASSSESTRYF. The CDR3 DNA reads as TGTGCCAGTAGCTCTGAGAGTACGCGGTATTTT.

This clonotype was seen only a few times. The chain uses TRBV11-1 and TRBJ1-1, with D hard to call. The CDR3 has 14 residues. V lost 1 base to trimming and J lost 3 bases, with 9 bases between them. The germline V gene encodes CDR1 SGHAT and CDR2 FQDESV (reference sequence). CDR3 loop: CASSLVRSYTEAFF. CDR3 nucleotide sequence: TGTGCCAGCAGCTTAGTTCGCAGCTACACTGAAGCTTTCTTT.

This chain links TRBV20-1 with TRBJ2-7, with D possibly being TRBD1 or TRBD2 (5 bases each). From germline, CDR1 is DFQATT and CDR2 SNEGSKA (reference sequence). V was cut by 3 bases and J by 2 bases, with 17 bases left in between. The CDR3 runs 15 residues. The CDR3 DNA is TGCAGTGCTAGCCTGACGGGACCCGAAGCCTACGAGCAGTACTTC. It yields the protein CSASLTGPEAYEQYF.

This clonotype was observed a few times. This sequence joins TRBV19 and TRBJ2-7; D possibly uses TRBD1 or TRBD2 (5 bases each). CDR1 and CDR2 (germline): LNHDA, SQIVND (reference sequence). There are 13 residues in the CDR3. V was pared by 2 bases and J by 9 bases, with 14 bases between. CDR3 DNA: TGTGCCAGTAGTATACGGGACGGGCCTGGGCAGTACTTC. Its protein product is CASSIRDGPGQYF.

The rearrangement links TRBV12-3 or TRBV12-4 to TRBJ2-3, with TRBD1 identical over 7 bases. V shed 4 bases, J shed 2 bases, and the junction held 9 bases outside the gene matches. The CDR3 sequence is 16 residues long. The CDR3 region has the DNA TGTGCCAGCAGTTCCCCAACAGGGGCCATCACAGATACGCAGTATTTT. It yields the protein CASSSPTGAITDTQYF.

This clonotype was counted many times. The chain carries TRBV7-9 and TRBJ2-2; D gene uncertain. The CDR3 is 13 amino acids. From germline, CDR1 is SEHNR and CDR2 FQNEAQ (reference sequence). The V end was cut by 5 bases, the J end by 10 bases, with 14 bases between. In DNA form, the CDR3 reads TGTGCCAGCAGCCCGCCCAGTCATGAGGAGCTGTTTTTT. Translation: CASSPPSHEELFF.

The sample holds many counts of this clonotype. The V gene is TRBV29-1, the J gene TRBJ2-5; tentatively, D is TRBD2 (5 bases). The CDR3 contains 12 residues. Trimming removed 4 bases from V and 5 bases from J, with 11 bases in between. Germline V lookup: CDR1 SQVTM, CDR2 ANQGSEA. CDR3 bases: TGCAGCGTTGTCCCACCGGGGGAGACCCAGTACTTC. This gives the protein CSVVPPGETQYF.

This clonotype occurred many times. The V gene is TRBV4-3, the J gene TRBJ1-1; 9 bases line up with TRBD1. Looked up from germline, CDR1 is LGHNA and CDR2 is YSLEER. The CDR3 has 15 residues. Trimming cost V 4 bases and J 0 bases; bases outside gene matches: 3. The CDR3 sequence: CASSPGTGLNTEAFF. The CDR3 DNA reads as TGCGCCAGCAGCCCGGGGACAGGGTTGAACACTGAAGCTTTCTTT.

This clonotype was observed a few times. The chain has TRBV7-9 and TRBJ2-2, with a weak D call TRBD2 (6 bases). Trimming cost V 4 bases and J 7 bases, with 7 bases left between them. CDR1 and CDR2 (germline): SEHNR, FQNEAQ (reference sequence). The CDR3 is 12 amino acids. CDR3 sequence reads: CASSSEGGELFF. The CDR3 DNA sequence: TGTGCCAGCAGCTCGGAGGGCGGGGAGCTGTTTTTT.